Presented here are 32 T cell receptor beta chains from one specimen sequenced in a study of molecular identifiers for immune sequencing clone quantification. MiXCR, run by TCRdb on the PCR reads, gives a single entry per CDR3 protein. The data contain about 510,000 distinct CDR3 sequences, roughly 24% of them singletons. Input material: naive CD8+ T cells from blood, with Jurkat cell RNA spiked in. Subset reported: FACS-sorted CD8+CD4-CCR7+CD45RA+ naive T cells. The receptors here all came from a human donor in good health. Some libraries in this study had Jurkat cell RNA spiked in.

There are a few counts of this clonotype. The chain is built from TRBV7-2 and TRBJ1-1; 12 bases fit TRBD1. V shed 2 bases and J 6 bases; nucleotides not matched to a gene: 28. Germline CDR1 reads SGHTA; CDR2 reads FQGNSA. This CDR3 spans 23 amino acids. This CDR3 reads CASSLYVSLSGRGQGARDAEAFF. The CDR3 DNA follows: TGTGCCAGCAGCTTATATGTCAGTCTGTCCGGCAGGGGACAGGGGGCGCGAGACGCTGAAGCTTTCTTT.

The chain carries TRBV24-1 and TRBJ1-5; the D gene is possibly TRBD1 (6 bases). Germline CDR1 KGHDR, CDR2 SFDVKD. V was trimmed by 6 bases and J by 0 bases, leaving 20 bases between them. The CDR3 is 18 residues long. In DNA form, the CDR3 reads TGTGCCACCAGTAGTTCGCAGGGGCCTGTTTATAGCAATCAGCCCCAGCATTTT. Translation: CATSSSQGPVYSNQPQHF.

Concerning this clonotype itself: A single base separates this from a much larger clone, so it may be a read error. The chain uses TRBV2 and TRBJ1-2; D is unclear. The CDR3 has 15 amino acids. Germline CDR1 is SNHLY and CDR2 is FYNNEI. CDR3 nucleotides: TGTGCCAGCAGGGAAACCCTGGGCGTCAACTATGACTACACCTTC. It specifies CASRETLGVNYDYTF.

Comment on this clonotype: A junction end diverges from the germline sequence, so it may reflect a read error. The gene calls are TRBV19 and TRBJ1-1; TRBD1 might be the D (5 bases). This CDR3 is built from 15 residues. Germline values: CDR1 LNHDA, CDR2 SQIVND (reference sequence). DNA for the CDR3: TGTGCCGGTAGTATAACGGCCGGGGGAGCCACTGAAGCTTTCTTT. It encodes CAGSITAGGATEAFF.

The CDR3 sequence is CATSRPLDRGDPIEKLFF. As DNA, the CDR3 is TGTGCCACCAGCAGGCCACTGGACAGGGGGGATCCTATTGAAAAACTGTTTTTT. V gene TRBV15 combines with J gene TRBJ1-4; 10 nucleotides match TRBD1. In germline, CDR1 is LNHNV, CDR2 YYDKDF (reference sequence). The CDR3 runs to 18 residues. Trimming at V came to 3 bases and at J to 7 bases, leaving 14 bases not matched to a gene.

Worth noting for this clonotype: At one end, the junction sequence differs from germline, possibly due to a read error. The V gene is TRBV6-7, the J gene TRBJ1-5, with D possibly TRBD1 on 5 matching bases. TRBV6-7 is sorted into the ORF group, with uncertain function. The CDR3 runs 15 residues. CDR3 in amino acids: CASSFGRVSNQPKHF. The CDR3 DNA follows: TGTGCCAGCAGTTTTGGCAGGGTTAGCAATCAGCCCAAGCATTTT.

This clonotype was observed a few times. The DNA of the CDR3 is TGTGCCAGCAGCTTAAATCTATCACCCCTCCACTTT. Amino acids: CASSLNLSPLHF. The chain recombines TRBV7-8 with TRBJ1-6; D remains unclear. The CDR3 is made up of 12 amino acids. V shed 2 bases and J shed 10 bases, with 6 bases lying between them. The germline V gene has CDR1 SGHVS and CDR2 FQNEAQ.

In its sample, this clonotype was seen many times. The genes are TRBV7-8 and TRBJ1-5; 10 nucleotides match TRBD1. The CDR3 is 17 residues long. V was clipped by 5 bases and J by 0 bases; unmatched bases: 7. CDR1 is SGHVS and CDR2 is FQNEAQ in the germline V gene. The CDR3 here is CASSPGTGVLSNQPQHF. The CDR3, as DNA: TGTGCCAGCAGCCCAGGGACAGGGGTACTTAGCAATCAGCCCCAGCATTTT.

The chain has TRBV4-1 and TRBJ2-1, with 13 bases matching TRBD2. Germline CDR1 MGHRA, CDR2 YSYEKL. CDR3 length: 18 residues. The J segment lost 4 bases and the V segment lost 4 bases, leaving 10 bases of the junction unmatched. CDR3 protein: CASSPRLAGGRIYNEQFF. The CDR3 DNA follows: TGCGCCAGCAGCCCTCGACTAGCGGGGGGCCGAATTTACAATGAGCAGTTCTTC.

The rearrangement uses TRBV7-9 and TRBJ2-1; TRBD1 aligns across 7 bases. The CDR3 is 14 amino acids. Unmatched junction bases numbered 7, after V lost 3 bases and J lost 8 bases. Germline lookup yields CDR1 SEHNR and CDR2 FQNEAQ (reference sequence). The CDR3: CASSFMTGSDEQFF. In nucleotides, the CDR3 is TGTGCCAGCAGCTTTATGACAGGGTCGGATGAGCAGTTCTTC.

The gene calls are TRBV20-1 and TRBJ2-7; maybe TRBD2 (6 bases). Germline CDR1 DFQATT, CDR2 SNEGSKA (reference sequence). The V gene lost 0 bases and the J gene lost 5 bases, with 17 bases spanning the gap. The CDR3 consists of 15 residues. CDR3 nucleotide sequence: TGCAGTGCTAGAGATGGTTTCGGGAGCTACGACGAGCAGTACTTC. It translates to CSARDGFGSYDEQYF.

This clonotype was found many times. The CDR3: CASRPGLAAGTDTQYF. CDR3 DNA: TGTGCCAGCAGACCGGGACTAGCGGCAGGCACAGATACGCAGTATTTT. The genes are TRBV6-5 and TRBJ2-3; 11 bases are shared with TRBD2. Germline V gene lookup returns CDR1 MNHEY and CDR2 SVGAGI. CDR3 length equals 16 residues. Losses at the gene ends were 6 bases for V and 1 base for J; bases not matched to a gene: 6.

This chain connects TRBV19 to TRBJ2-7, with D perhaps being TRBD1 or TRBD2 (5 bases each). Germline V gene data show CDR1 as LNHDA and CDR2 as SQIVND (reference sequence). V lost 1 base to trimming and J lost 2 bases, with 15 bases between them. This CDR3 comprises 16 residues. CDR3 protein: CASSIVAGTVTYEQYF. The CDR3 region has the DNA TGTGCCAGTAGTATAGTAGCAGGGACGGTTACCTACGAGCAGTACTTC.

This clonotype was detected ten times or more. V gene TRBV19 combines with J gene TRBJ2-6; TRBD2 matches at 8 bases. This CDR3 has 17 residues. Germline values: CDR1 LNHDA, CDR2 SQIVND (reference sequence). J lost 2 bases, V lost 5 bases, and 8 bases had no gene match. The CDR3 DNA reads as TGTGCCAGTAGTCAACGGGAGGGAATTGCTGGGGCCAACGTCCTGACTTTC. It is translated as CASSQREGIAGANVLTF.

Note on this clonotype: The junction does not match germline at one end; this may be a read error. The chain couples TRBV28 to TRBJ2-7, with TRBD2 identical over 10 bases. Germline CDR1 reads MDHEN; CDR2 reads SYDVKM. CDR3 size: 14 residues. The CDR3: CVSKPRTSGYEQYF. The CDR3 DNA is TGTGTCAGCAAACCTAGGACTAGCGGCTACGAGCAGTACTTC.

This clonotype was seen only a few times. The chain links TRBV7-2 to TRBJ2-7, with a weak D call TRBD1 (6 bases). From germline, CDR1 is SGHTA and CDR2 FQGNSA. Trimming cost V 5 bases and J 4 bases, with 15 bases left between them. This CDR3 has 14 amino acids. CDR3 protein: CASSQPGERYEQYF. The CDR3 nucleotides are TGTGCCAGCAGCCAGCCAGGGGAGAGGTACGAGCAGTACTTC.

The rearrangement joins TRBV9 to TRBJ1-5, with 9 bases aligning to TRBD1. The V segment lost 0 bases and the J segment 8 bases; nucleotides outside the gene matches: 3. Germline values: CDR1 SGDLS, CDR2 YYNGEE. There are 14 residues in the CDR3. The CDR3 is CASSVGDRGEPQHF. Written as DNA, the CDR3 is TGTGCCAGCAGCGTAGGCGACAGGGGGGAGCCCCAGCATTTT. Using reference TRBV9 and TRBJ1-5 for the parts outside the CDR3, the full variable domain is DSGVTQTPKHLITATGQRVTLRCSPRSGDLSVYWYQQSLDQGLQFLIQYYNGEERAKGNILERFSAQQFPDLHSELNLSSLELGDSALYFCASSVGDRGEPQHFGDGTRLSIL.

The V and J genes are TRBV12-3 or TRBV12-4 and TRBJ2-5, with a weak D call TRBD2 (6 bases). Trimming removed 7 bases from V and 5 bases from J, with 17 bases in between. The CDR3 totals 14 residues. The CDR3 loop reads CASKIPGVGETQYF. For the CDR3, the DNA is TGTGCCAGCAAAATTCCGGGGGTTGGTGAGACCCAGTACTTC.

Comment on this clonotype: This may arise from a read error, as a much more abundant clone is one base away. The chain joins TRBV5-1 to TRBJ2-3; the D call may be TRBD1 or TRBD2 (6 bases each). The length of the CDR3 is 15 residues. Germline V CDR1 and CDR2: SGHRS, YFSETQ. The CDR3 sequence: CVSSPWGASTDTQYF. Here the CDR3 DNA reads TGCGTCAGCAGCCCCTGGGGGGCTAGCACAGATACGCAGTATTTT.

The chain couples TRBV2 to TRBJ1-5, with D tentatively TRBD1 (6 bases). Germline V gene sequence: CDR1 SNHLY, CDR2 FYNNEI. The CDR3 is 15 amino acids. Trimming left V 0 bases short and J 0 bases short, with 6 bases between. CDR3 nucleotide sequence: TGTGCCAGCAGTGAAGCGGGGGCTAGCAATCAGCCCCAGCATTTT. Amino acid sequence: CASSEAGASNQPQHF.

This clonotype was picked up a small number of times. The genes are TRBV9 and TRBJ1-2, with D unclear. Germline V gene data show CDR1 as SGDLS and CDR2 as YYNGEE. V gave up 3 bases and J gave up 0 bases, with 18 bases separating them. This CDR3 spans 17 amino acids. The CDR3 bases are TGTGCCAGCAGCGGAACGAGGTATCCGAACGCTAACTATGGCTACACCTTC. Protein product: CASSGTRYPNANYGYTF.

This clonotype was observed a handful of times. The chain carries TRBV7-9 and TRBJ2-7; D may be TRBD1 or TRBD2 (5 bases each). The V gene lost 5 bases and the J gene lost 7 bases, with 15 bases spanning the gap. The CDR3 is 13 residues long. The germline gives CDR1 SEHNR, CDR2 FQNEAQ (reference sequence). CDR3 in DNA: TGTGCCAGCAGCCTCGGGGCGCTTTCGGAGCAGTACTTC. Its protein product is CASSLGALSEQYF.

This clonotype turned up a few times. The V and J genes are TRBV27 and TRBJ2-3, with D possibly TRBD2 on 6 matching bases. Germline lookup yields CDR1 MNHEY and CDR2 SMNVEV (reference sequence). The V gene lost 7 bases and the J gene lost 0 bases, with 17 bases spanning the gap. The CDR3 is 16 residues long. CDR3 coding DNA: TGTGCCAGCAACCCGCTCTTAGCGGAGAGCACAGATACGCAGTATTTT. It encodes CASNPLLAESTDTQYF.

This clonotype came up many times. The V gene is TRBV27, the J gene TRBJ2-7, with TRBD1 matching 8 bases. Germline V CDR1 and CDR2: MNHEY, SMNVEV (reference sequence). The V segment lost 2 bases and the J segment 3 bases; nucleotides outside the gene matches: 6. There are 15 residues in the CDR3. CDR3 loop: CASSLRAGGLYEQYF. DNA of the CDR3: TGTGCCAGCAGTTTAAGGGCAGGGGGCCTCTACGAGCAGTACTTC.

On this clonotype itself: One junction end disagrees with the germline gene, perhaps due to a read error. This chain links TRBV28 with TRBJ1-1; D not resolved. Per germline, CDR1 MDHEN and CDR2 SYDVKM. The CDR3 contains 15 residues. The CDR3 loop reads CASSPGRSLDTEALF. CDR3 DNA sequence: TGTGCCAGCAGTCCGGGCCGCTCGCTCGACACTGAAGCTCTCTTT.

A remark on this clonotype: The CDR3 carries no conserved terminal phenylalanine or tryptophan, so it likely arises from a read error. The chain uses TRBV5-3 and TRBJ2-6, with 7 bases aligning to TRBD1. TRBV5-3 is identified as an open reading frame with a role that is uncertain. The junction had 9 bases not matched to a gene; V was cut back by 8 bases and J by 4 bases. CDR3 size: 15 residues. The CDR3, as DNA: TGTGCCAGCAGTCAGACAGGGCCCGGGGCCAACGTCCTGACTCTC. It yields the protein CASSQTGPGANVLTL.

The chain recombines TRBV7-9 with TRBJ1-1; 7 bases line up with TRBD1. The V gene end was trimmed by 4 bases and the J gene end by 1 base; junction bases not matched to a gene: 6. The CDR3 runs 15 residues. Germline values: CDR1 SEHNR, CDR2 FQNEAQ (reference sequence). In DNA form, the CDR3 reads TGTGCCAGCAGCTACCCGGGACAGAAGAACACTGAAGCTTTCTTT. Protein sequence: CASSYPGQKNTEAFF. Full variable domain (rest looked up from reference TRBV7-9 and TRBJ1-1): DTGVSQNPRHKITKRGQNVTFRCDPISEHNRLYWYRQTLGQGPEFLTYFQNEAQLEKSRLLSDRFSAERPKGSFSTLEIQRTEQGDSAMYLCASSYPGQKNTEAFFGQGTRLTVV.

This clonotype has just a few counts. The chain is built from TRBV7-2 and TRBJ2-3; tentatively, D is TRBD2 (5 bases). Trimming took off 1 base at V and 6 bases at J, with 14 bases between the two ends. Germline CDR1 and CDR2: SGHTA and FQGNSA. CDR3 size: 15 residues. The CDR3 DNA sequence: TGTGCCAGCAGCTTAGGGGCGGGTTGGACGGATACGCAGTATTTT. Translating it yields CASSLGAGWTDTQYF.

At least ten counts were recorded for this clonotype. The chain is built from TRBV7-9 and TRBJ2-1; no clear D. This CDR3 is 15 amino acids long. The germline V and J ends were trimmed by 5 bases and 0 bases, with 11 bases remaining between them. CDR1 SEHNR and CDR2 FQNEAQ come from the germline V gene (reference sequence). For the CDR3, the DNA is TGTGCCAGCAGCCGTGGCCCCGGCTCCTACAATGAGCAGTTCTTC. This encodes CASSRGPGSYNEQFF.

A few counts support this clonotype. The chain links TRBV27 to TRBJ1-2; D remains unclear. There are 15 residues in the CDR3. Trimming took 2 bases from V and 4 from J, leaving 14 bases between them. CDR1 and CDR2 (germline): MNHEY, SMNVEV (reference sequence). CDR3 in DNA: TGTGCCAGCAGTTTAGCCCCCCGTGATGGCTATGGCTACACCTTC. The encoded protein is CASSLAPRDGYGYTF.

This clonotype was found a few times. V usage is TRBV7-2 and J usage is TRBJ1-3, with unresolved D. This CDR3 is built from 13 residues. Germline CDR1 and CDR2: SGHTA and FQGNSA. The germline V and J ends were trimmed by 7 bases and 6 bases, with 13 bases remaining between them. The chain's CDR3 is CASTSQEENTIYF. CDR3 nucleotides: TGTGCCAGCACCTCGCAGGAGGAAAACACCATATATTTT.

The rearrangement uses TRBV6-6 and TRBJ2-2, with TRBD1 as a possible D gene (6 bases). This CDR3 has 14 residues. The germline V gene has CDR1 MNHNY and CDR2 SVGAGI (reference sequence). Trimming cost V 2 bases and J 8 bases, with 12 bases left between them. CDR3 nucleotide sequence: TGTGCCAGCAGTTACACAGGGCGAACTGGGGAGCTGTTTTTT. As protein: CASSYTGRTGELFF.